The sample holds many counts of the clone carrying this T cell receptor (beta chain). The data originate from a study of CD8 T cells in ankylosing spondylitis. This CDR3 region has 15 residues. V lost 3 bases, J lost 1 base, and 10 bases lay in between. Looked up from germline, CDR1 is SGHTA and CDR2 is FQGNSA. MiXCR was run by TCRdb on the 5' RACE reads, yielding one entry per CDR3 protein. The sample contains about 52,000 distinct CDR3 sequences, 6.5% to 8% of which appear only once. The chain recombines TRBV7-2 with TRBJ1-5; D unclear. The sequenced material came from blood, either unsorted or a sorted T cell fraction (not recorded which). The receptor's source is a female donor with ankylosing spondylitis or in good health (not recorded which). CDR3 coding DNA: TGTGCCAGCAGCTTCGGCCCGGCCAGCAATCAGCCCCAGCATTTT. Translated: CASSFGPASNQPQHF.